A single sample is the source of the 24 T cell receptor beta chains below, sequenced in a study of CD8+ T cells in alopecia areata. RNA, once extracted, was reverse transcribed into cDNA for use as the sequencing template. The table came from immunoSEQ multiplex PCR; TCRdb's copy has only in-frame clones and leaves some out. The sample contains around 61,000 clones, about half of which appear only once. The material sequenced was CD8+ T cells sorted from blood, taken at week 0. The receptors originated from a human donor with alopecia areata.

The sample holds a few counts of this clone. This chain uses TRBV4-1 with TRBJ1-2, with a weak D call TRBD1 (6 bases). The germline CDR1 and CDR2 sequences are MGHRA and YSYEKL. The CDR3 loop spans 17 amino acids. V was trimmed by 0 bases and J by 4 bases, leaving 18 bases between them. The CDR3 loop is CASSQDQWGTISYGYTF. The CDR3 DNA reads TGCGCCAGCAGCCAAGATCAGTGGGGGACAATTAGCTATGGCTACACCTTC.

In this sample, this clone turned up a few times. CDR3 DNA: TGCAGCGTTGAAGTAGGGGGACCCTACGAGCAGTACTTC. Its translation: CSVEVGGPYEQYF. The chain couples TRBV29-1 to TRBJ2-7, with D maybe TRBD1 (6 bases). V lost 1 base, J lost 2 bases, and 9 bases lay in between. Germline lookup yields CDR1 SQVTM and CDR2 ANQGSEA. The CDR3 extends over 13 amino acids.

By share, this clone counts as large (0.1 to 1%). This chain connects TRBV4-1 to TRBJ2-2; D tentatively fits TRBD1 or TRBD2 (5 bases each). This CDR3 contains 20 residues. Germline V gene lookup returns CDR1 MGHRA and CDR2 YSYEKL. V lost 4 bases and J lost 1, with 25 bases in between. CDR3 DNA: TGCGCCAGCAGCCTACGACTGGGACCCGCCCTAGCTGGGAACACCGGGGAGCTGTTTTTT. Translation gives CASSLRLGPALAGNTGELFF.

The chain carries TRBV7-9 and TRBJ2-1; D unclear. Deletions cut 5 bases from V and 0 bases from J, with 17 bases between. Germline V lookup: CDR1 SEHNR, CDR2 FQNEAQ (reference sequence). CDR3 length: 17 amino acids. The CDR3 spells CASSPPVGARSYNEQFF. CDR3 DNA sequence: TGTGCCAGCAGCCCGCCTGTTGGAGCGCGCTCCTACAATGAGCAGTTCTTC.

This clone was seen more than once but under ten times. The J gene is TRBJ1-1, the V gene TRBV19; 8 nucleotides line up with TRBD1. The junction had 5 bases not matched to a gene; V was cut back by 0 bases and J by 5 bases. The CDR3 is 15 amino acids. The germline CDR1 and CDR2 sequences are LNHDA and SQIVND (reference sequence). The CDR3 DNA reads TGTGCCAGTAGTATAGACAGGACAGGGAAAACTGAAGCTTTCTTT. Translation: CASSIDRTGKTEAFF.

This clone was counted ten times or more. The chain has TRBV7-9 and TRBJ2-1, with TRBD2 matching over 13 bases. The CDR3 is made up of 14 amino acids. After removal of 5 bases from V and 10 bases from J, the junction contained 5 bases not matched to a gene. Germline V gene data show CDR1 as SEHNR and CDR2 as FQNEAQ (reference sequence). The chain's CDR3 is CASSPPGLAGEQFF. The CDR3 DNA sequence: TGTGCCAGCAGCCCACCGGGACTAGCGGGAGAGCAGTTCTTC. The full variable domain, rest sourced from reference TRBV7-9 and TRBJ2-1, is DTGVSQNPRHKITKRGQNVTFRCDPISEHNRLYWYRQTLGQGPEFLTYFQNEAQLEKSRLLSDRFSAERPKGSFSTLEIQRTEQGDSAMYLCASSPPGLAGEQFFGPGTRLTVL.

CDR3 sequence reads: CASSLVDTSYEQYF. The CDR3 nucleotides read TGTGCCAGCAGCTTAGTCGACACCTCCTACGAGCAGTACTTC. The chain carries TRBV7-9 and TRBJ2-7, with unresolved D. This CDR3 region has 14 residues. Germline assignment: CDR1 SEHNR and CDR2 FQNEAQ (reference sequence). V gave up 1 base and J gave up 0 bases, with 7 bases separating them.

This clone was seen many times. The rearrangement links TRBV10-3 to TRBJ2-3, with D tentatively TRBD1 (5 bases). Germline CDR1 ENHRY, CDR2 SYGVKD. Trimming stripped 11 bases from V and 0 bases from J, with 15 bases between. This CDR3 comprises 14 residues. The CDR3 nucleotides read TGTGCCGCCAAGGACCCAGGGAGCACAGATACGCAGTATTTT. Translated: CAAKDPGSTDTQYF.

This clone was counted a few times. The V and J genes are TRBV29-1 and TRBJ2-5; 10 nucleotides match TRBD1. CDR3 length: 16 residues. Trimming cost V 3 bases and J 5 bases; bases outside gene matches: 12. The germline V gene has CDR1 SQVTM and CDR2 ANQGSEA. The CDR3 region is CSVDNYGTGVSETQYF. CDR3 DNA sequence: TGCAGCGTTGATAATTATGGGACAGGGGTTTCTGAGACCCAGTACTTC.

This chain uses TRBV5-1 with TRBJ2-1, with no clear D. The V end lost 2 bases, the J end lost 8 bases, and 8 bases lay between the germline ends. The germline CDR1 and CDR2 sequences are SGHRS and YFSETQ. The CDR3 covers 12 residues. CDR3 DNA sequence: TGCGCCAGCAGCTTCGCACTGGATGAGCAGTTCTTC. Its protein product is CASSFALDEQFF.

The chain employs TRBV7-2 and TRBJ2-5; 15 nucleotides agree with TRBD2. V dropped 4 bases and J dropped 2; count of bases not matched to a gene: 8. CDR1 is SGHTA, CDR2 FQGNSA, per germline. CDR3 length: 18 amino acids. The CDR3 bases are TGTGCCAGCAGCTGGGGACTAGCGGGAGGTCAGGGTCAAGAGACCCAGTACTTC. This encodes CASSWGLAGGQGQETQYF.

V gene TRBV29-1 combines with J gene TRBJ1-2; D might be TRBD1 (5 bases). Per the germline V gene, CDR1 is SQVTM and CDR2 is ANQGSEA. V lost 0 bases, J lost 8 bases, and 13 bases lay in between. The CDR3 spans 13 residues. The CDR3 bases are TGCAGCGTTGAAGATCCACAGGCGTGGGGCTACACCTTC. Translating it yields CSVEDPQAWGYTF.

This chain uses TRBV6-1 with TRBJ1-1, with D perhaps matching TRBD1 (6 bases). Germline V gives CDR1 MNHNS, CDR2 SASEGT. The CDR3 extends over 15 amino acids. Trimming pared 4 bases from V and 7 bases from J, leaving 19 bases between. This chain's CDR3 is CASSGALQGTYEAFF. CDR3 DNA sequence: TGTGCCAGCAGTGGGGCTCTACAGGGAACATATGAAGCTTTCTTT.

The V call is TRBV28, the J call TRBJ1-5; the match to TRBD1 covers 7 bases. Germline assignment: CDR1 MDHEN and CDR2 SYDVKM. The CDR3 runs to 14 residues. The V segment lost 3 bases and the J segment 5 bases; nucleotides outside the gene matches: 4. The CDR3 here is CASSFDRVHQPQHF. The CDR3 nucleotides read TGTGCCAGCAGTTTCGACAGGGTGCATCAGCCCCAGCATTTT.

The chain joins TRBV7-9 to TRBJ2-7; D is ambiguous. CDR1 is SEHNR, CDR2 FQNEAQ, per germline (reference sequence). The CDR3 has 14 residues. Deletions cut 4 bases from V and 2 bases from J, with 12 bases between. This CDR3 reads CASSSALSPYEQYF. DNA for the CDR3: TGTGCCAGCAGCTCAGCCCTAAGTCCCTACGAGCAGTACTTC.

The rearrangement links TRBV5-1 to TRBJ2-7; TRBD2 is a possible D gene (5 bases). Germline CDR1 reads SGHRS; CDR2 reads YFSETQ. Trimming cost V 5 bases and J 0 bases, with 18 bases left between them. This CDR3 spans 16 amino acids. CDR3 sequence: CASRSGYGGISYEQYF. The CDR3 DNA is TGCGCCAGCAGGTCCGGGTATGGAGGTATCTCCTACGAGCAGTACTTC.

The chain is built from TRBV9 and TRBJ2-2; D uncertain. Germline CDR1 SGDLS, CDR2 YYNGEE. V dropped 1 base and J dropped 7 bases, with 2 bases sitting between them. CDR3 size: 11 residues. This chain's CDR3 is CASSVHGELFF. The CDR3 region has the DNA TGTGCCAGCAGCGTACACGGGGAGCTGTTTTTT.

The chain is built from TRBV15 and TRBJ2-5, with D possibly TRBD2 on 5 matching bases. From germline, CDR1 is LNHNV and CDR2 YYDKDF (reference sequence). V was clipped by 6 bases and J by 7 bases, with 15 bases between them. The CDR3 has 13 residues. CDR3 sequence (DNA): TGTGCCACCAGTCTCGTTCCCGAGGGGACCCAGTACTTC. This translates into CATSLVPEGTQYF.

This chain joins TRBV4-3 and TRBJ1-5; possibly TRBD1 for D (5 bases). Germline CDR1 is LGHNA and CDR2 is YSLEER. The CDR3 is 15 amino acids. V lost 4 bases, J lost 0 bases, and 10 bases lay in between. CDR3 sequence reads: CASSPGTGSNQPQHF. The CDR3 bases are TGCGCCAGCAGCCCAGGGACGGGTAGCAATCAGCCCCAGCATTTT.

The CDR3 reads CAFHYTGQGVARGYTF. DNA for the CDR3: TGTGCCTTTCACTACACGGGACAGGGAGTGGCGCGAGGCTACACCTTC. The J gene is TRBJ1-2, the V gene TRBV30; 9 bases are shared with TRBD1. Germline assignment: CDR1 GTSNPN and CDR2 SVGIG (reference sequence). The length of the CDR3 is 16 residues. V dropped 7 bases and J dropped 8; count of bases not matched to a gene: 20.

V gene TRBV15 combines with J gene TRBJ1-5; weak D call: TRBD1 (6 bases). Germline CDR1 is LNHNV and CDR2 is YYDKDF (reference sequence). V was pared by 0 bases and J by 5 bases, with 11 bases between. CDR3 length: 15 residues. CDR3 DNA sequence: TGTGCCACCAGCAGAGATGGGGCAGGGGATCAGCCCCAGCATTTT. Translation gives CATSRDGAGDQPQHF.

J is TRBJ1-2 and V is TRBV11-2; 7 positions agree with TRBD1. The CDR3 runs 14 residues. Germline CDR1 reads SGHAT; CDR2 reads FQNNGV. With 1 base clipped from V and 3 bases from J, the junction kept 2 bases outside the gene matches. This CDR3 reads CASSLGGTDYGYTF. The CDR3 DNA sequence: TGTGCCAGCAGCTTAGGCGGGACAGACTATGGCTACACCTTC.

This clone was picked up many times. Other DNA sequences within the sample encode an identical CDR3. This chain links TRBV27 with TRBJ2-7; TRBD2 is a possible D gene (5 bases). This CDR3 is 14 amino acids long. Germline CDR1 is MNHEY and CDR2 is SMNVEV (reference sequence). Trimming pared 3 bases from V and 0 bases from J, leaving 9 bases between. The CDR3 spells CASSFGGASYEQYF. As DNA, the CDR3 is TGTGCCAGCAGTTTTGGAGGCGCCTCCTACGAGCAGTACTTC.

The chain couples TRBV4-2 to TRBJ2-1; 9 nucleotides match TRBD2. Germline V gene lookup returns CDR1 LGHNA and CDR2 YNFKEQ. The V gene end was trimmed by 1 base and the J gene end by 8 bases; junction bases not matched to a gene: 9. The CDR3 has 16 residues. CDR3 loop: CASSQAGAGGPDEQFF. The CDR3 region has the DNA TGTGCCAGCAGCCAAGCGGGGGCGGGAGGGCCCGATGAGCAGTTCTTC.